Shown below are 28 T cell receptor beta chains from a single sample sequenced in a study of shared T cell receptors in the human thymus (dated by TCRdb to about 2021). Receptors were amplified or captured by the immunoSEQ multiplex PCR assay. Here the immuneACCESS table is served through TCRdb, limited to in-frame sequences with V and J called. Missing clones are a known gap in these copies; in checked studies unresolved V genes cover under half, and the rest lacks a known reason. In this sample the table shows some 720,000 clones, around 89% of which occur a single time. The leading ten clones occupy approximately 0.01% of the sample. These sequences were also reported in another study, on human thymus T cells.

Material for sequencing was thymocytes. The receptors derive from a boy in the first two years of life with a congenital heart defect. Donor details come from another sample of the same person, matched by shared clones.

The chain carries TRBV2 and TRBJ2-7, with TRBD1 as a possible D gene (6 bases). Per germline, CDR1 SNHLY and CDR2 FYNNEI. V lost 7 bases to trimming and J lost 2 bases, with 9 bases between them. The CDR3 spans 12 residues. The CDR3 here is CASMAGAYEQYF. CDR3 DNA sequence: TGTGCCAGCATGGCAGGGGCCTACGAGCAGTACTTC.

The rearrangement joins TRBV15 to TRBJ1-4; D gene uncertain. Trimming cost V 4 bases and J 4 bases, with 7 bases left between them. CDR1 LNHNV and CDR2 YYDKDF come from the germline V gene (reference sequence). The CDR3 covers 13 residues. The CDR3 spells CATSTGINEKLFF. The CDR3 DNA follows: TGTGCCACCAGCACGGGGATTAATGAAAAACTGTTTTTT.

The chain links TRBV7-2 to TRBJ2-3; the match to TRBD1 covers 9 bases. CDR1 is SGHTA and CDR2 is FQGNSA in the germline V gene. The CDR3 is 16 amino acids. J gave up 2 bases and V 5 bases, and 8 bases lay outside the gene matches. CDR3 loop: CASSEDRGETTDTQYF. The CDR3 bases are TGTGCCAGCAGCGAAGACAGGGGGGAAACCACAGATACGCAGTATTTT.

The DNA for the CDR3 is TGTGCCAGCAGCGTAACCCAGGCCGCCTTAGCGGGAGGGCCCTACAATGAGCAGTTCTTC. Amino acids: CASSVTQAALAGGPYNEQFF. V and J are TRBV9 and TRBJ2-1, with TRBD2 identical over 11 bases. Germline CDR1 is SGDLS and CDR2 is YYNGEE. The CDR3 has 20 amino acids. Trimming at V came to 1 base and at J to 2 bases, leaving 14 bases not matched to a gene.

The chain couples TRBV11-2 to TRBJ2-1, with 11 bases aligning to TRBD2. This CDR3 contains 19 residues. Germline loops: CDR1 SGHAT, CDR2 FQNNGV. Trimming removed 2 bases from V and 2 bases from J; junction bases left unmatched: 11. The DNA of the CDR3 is TGTGCCAGCAGCTTATCACCCCCACTAGCGGGAGTTCCCTACAATGAGCAGTTCTTC. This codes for CASSLSPPLAGVPYNEQFF.

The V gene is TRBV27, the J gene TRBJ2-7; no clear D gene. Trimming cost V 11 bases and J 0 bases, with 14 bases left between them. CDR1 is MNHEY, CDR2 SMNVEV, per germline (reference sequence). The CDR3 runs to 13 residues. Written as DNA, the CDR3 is TGTGCCGCCGTCGGTAGTGACTCCTACGAGCAGTACTTC. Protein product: CAAVGSDSYEQYF.

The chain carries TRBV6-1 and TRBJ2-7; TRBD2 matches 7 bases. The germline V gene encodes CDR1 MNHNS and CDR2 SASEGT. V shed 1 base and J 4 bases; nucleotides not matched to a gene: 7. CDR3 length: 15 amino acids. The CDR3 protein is CASSEGLAETYEQYF. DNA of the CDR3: TGTGCCAGCAGTGAAGGGCTAGCGGAGACTTACGAGCAGTACTTC.

This chain's CDR3 is CASSPPDRAHGNEQFF. Written as DNA, the CDR3 is TGCGCCAGCAGCCCCCCCGACAGGGCCCACGGTAATGAGCAGTTCTTC. This chain links TRBV4-3 with TRBJ2-1, with 7 bases identical to TRBD1. The V gene end was trimmed by 4 bases and the J gene end by 7 bases; junction bases not matched to a gene: 13. CDR3 length equals 16 residues. The germline CDR1 and CDR2 sequences are LGHNA and YSLEER.

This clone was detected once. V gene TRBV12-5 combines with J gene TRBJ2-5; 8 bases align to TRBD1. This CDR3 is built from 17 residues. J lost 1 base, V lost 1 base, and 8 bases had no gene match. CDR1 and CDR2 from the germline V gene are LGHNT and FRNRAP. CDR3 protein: CASGLDRTGSTQETQYF. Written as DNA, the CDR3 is TGTGCTAGTGGTTTGGACAGGACAGGGTCCACCCAAGAGACCCAGTACTTC.

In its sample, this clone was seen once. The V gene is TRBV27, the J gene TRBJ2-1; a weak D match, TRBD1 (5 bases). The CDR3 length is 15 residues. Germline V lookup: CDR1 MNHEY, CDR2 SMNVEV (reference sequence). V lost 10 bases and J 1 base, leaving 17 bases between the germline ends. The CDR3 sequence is CATAPPRASYNEQFF. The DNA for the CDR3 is TGTGCCACCGCCCCCCCCAGGGCGTCCTACAATGAGCAGTTCTTC.

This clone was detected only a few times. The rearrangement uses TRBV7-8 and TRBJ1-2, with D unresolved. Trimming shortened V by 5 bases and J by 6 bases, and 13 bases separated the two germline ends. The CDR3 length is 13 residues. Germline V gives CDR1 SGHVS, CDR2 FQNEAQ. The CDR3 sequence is CASSASQSNGYTF. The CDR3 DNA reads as TGTGCCAGCAGCGCATCTCAAAGCAATGGCTACACCTTC.

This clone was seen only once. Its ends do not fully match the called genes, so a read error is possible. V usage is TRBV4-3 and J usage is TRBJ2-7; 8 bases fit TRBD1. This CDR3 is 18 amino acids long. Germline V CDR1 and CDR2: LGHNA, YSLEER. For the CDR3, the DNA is TGCGCCAGCAGCCAAGATTTGGGGGACAGGACAGGGTTATACGGGCAGTACTTC. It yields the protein CASSQDLGDRTGLYGQYF.

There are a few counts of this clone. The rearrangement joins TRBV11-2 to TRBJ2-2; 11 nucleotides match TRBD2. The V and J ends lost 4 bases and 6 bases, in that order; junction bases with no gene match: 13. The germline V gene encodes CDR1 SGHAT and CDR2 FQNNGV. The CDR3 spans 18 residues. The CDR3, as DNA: TGTGCCAGCAGCTCATTAGCGGGAGGGCCGGAGTGCCCCGGGGAGCTGTTTTTT. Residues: CASSSLAGGPECPGELFF.

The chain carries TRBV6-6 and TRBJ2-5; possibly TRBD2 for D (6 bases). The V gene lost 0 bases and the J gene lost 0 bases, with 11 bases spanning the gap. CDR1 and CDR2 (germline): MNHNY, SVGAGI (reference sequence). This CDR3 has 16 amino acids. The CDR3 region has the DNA TGTGCCAGCAGTTACTCGAAGCGGGTCTACCAAGAGACCCAGTACTTC. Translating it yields CASSYSKRVYQETQYF.

The CDR3 loop reads CASSAPGQDSGNTIYF. CDR3 DNA: TGTGCCAGCAGTGCTCCGGGACAGGACTCGGGAAACACCATATATTTT. The J gene is TRBJ1-3, the V gene TRBV6-1; TRBD1 matches 8 bases. This CDR3 is 16 amino acids long. In germline, CDR1 is MNHNS, CDR2 SASEGT. J gave up 4 bases and V 4 bases, and 9 bases lay outside the gene matches.

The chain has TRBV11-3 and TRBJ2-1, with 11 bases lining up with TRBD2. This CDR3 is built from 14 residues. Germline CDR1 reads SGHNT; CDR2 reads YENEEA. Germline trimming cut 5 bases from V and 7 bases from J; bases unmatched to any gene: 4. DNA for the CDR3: TGTGCCAGCAGCCCTAGCGGGAGGAGGAATGAGCAGTTCTTC. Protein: CASSPSGRRNEQFF.

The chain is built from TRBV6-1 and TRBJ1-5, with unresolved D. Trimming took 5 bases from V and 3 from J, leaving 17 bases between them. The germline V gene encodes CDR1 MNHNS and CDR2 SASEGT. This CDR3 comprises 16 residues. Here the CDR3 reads CASSQGPGWNNQPQHF. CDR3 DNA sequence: TGTGCCAGCAGTCAAGGGCCGGGATGGAACAATCAGCCCCAGCATTTT.

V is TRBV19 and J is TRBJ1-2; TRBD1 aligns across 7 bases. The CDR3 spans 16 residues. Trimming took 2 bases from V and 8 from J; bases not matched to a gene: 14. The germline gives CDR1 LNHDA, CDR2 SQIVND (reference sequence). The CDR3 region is CASSIHPGQSLYGYTF. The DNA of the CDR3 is TGTGCCAGTAGTATACACCCGGGACAGTCCCTATACGGCTACACCTTC.

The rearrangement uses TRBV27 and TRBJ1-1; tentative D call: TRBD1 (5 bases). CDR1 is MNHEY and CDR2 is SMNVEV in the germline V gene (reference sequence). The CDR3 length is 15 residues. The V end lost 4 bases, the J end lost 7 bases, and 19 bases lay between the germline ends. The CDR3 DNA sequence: TGTGCCAGCAGTTCCTGGGCGGCCCCGGGGGGTGAAGCTTTCTTT. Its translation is CASSSWAAPGGEAFF.

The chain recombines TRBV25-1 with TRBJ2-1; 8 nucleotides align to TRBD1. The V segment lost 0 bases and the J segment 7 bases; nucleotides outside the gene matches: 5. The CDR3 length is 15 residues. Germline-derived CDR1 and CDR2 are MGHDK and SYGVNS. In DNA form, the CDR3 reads TGTGCCAGCAGTGAATACTTACAGGGGGATAATGAGCAGTTCTTC. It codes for CASSEYLQGDNEQFF. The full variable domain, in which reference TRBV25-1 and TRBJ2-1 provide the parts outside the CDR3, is EADIYQTPRYLVIGTGKKITLECSQTMGHDKMYWYQQDPGMELHLIHYSYGVNSTEKGDLSSESTVSRIRTEHFPLTLESARPSHTSQYLCASSEYLQGDNEQFFGPGTRLTVL.

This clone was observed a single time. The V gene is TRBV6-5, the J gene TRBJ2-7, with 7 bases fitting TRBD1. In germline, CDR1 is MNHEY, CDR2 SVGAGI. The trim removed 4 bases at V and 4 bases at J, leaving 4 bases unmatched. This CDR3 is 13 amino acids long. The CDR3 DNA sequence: TGTGCCAGCAGTTTACAGGGGCGGTACGAGCAGTACTTC. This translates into CASSLQGRYEQYF.

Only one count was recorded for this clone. CDR3 loop: CASAPGLAGVPTQYF. The DNA for the CDR3 is TGTGCCAGTGCCCCGGGACTAGCGGGAGTGCCGACCCAGTACTTC. The chain carries TRBV19 and TRBJ2-5; TRBD2 matches at 14 bases. The junction had 9 bases not matched to a gene; V was cut back by 8 bases and J by 7 bases. The CDR3 runs to 15 residues. Looked up from germline, CDR1 is LNHDA and CDR2 is SQIVND (reference sequence).

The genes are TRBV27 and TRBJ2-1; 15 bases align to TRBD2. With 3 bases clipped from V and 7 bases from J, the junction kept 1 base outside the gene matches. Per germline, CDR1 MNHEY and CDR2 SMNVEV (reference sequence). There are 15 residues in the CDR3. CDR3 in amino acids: CASSLGTSGRNEQFF. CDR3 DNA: TGTGCCAGCAGTTTGGGGACTAGCGGGAGGAATGAGCAGTTCTTC.

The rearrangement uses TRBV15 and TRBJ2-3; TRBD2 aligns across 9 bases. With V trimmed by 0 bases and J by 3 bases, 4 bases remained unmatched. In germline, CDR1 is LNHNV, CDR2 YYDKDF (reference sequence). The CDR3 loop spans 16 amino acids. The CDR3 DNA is TGTGCCACCAGCAGAGATCAGCGGGAGGAAACAGATACGCAGTATTTT. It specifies CATSRDQREETDTQYF.

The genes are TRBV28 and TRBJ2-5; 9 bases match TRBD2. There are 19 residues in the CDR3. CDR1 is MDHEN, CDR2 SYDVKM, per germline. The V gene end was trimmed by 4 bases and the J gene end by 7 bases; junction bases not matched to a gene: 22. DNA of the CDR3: TGTGCCAGCAGTTGCAACCCGACCCAGGGGGGAGCGGGAGGTGGGACCCAGTACTTC. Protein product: CASSCNPTQGGAGGGTQYF.

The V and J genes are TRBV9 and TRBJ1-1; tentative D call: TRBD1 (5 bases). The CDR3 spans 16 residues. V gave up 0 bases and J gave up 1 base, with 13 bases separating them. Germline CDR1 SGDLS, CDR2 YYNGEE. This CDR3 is CASSVGTGGTNTEAFF. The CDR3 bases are TGTGCCAGCAGCGTAGGAACGGGGGGGACGAACACTGAAGCTTTCTTT. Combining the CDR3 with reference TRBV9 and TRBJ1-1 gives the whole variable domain DSGVTQTPKHLITATGQRVTLRCSPRSGDLSVYWYQQSLDQGLQFLIQYYNGEERAKGNILERFSAQQFPDLHSELNLSSLELGDSALYFCASSVGTGGTNTEAFFGQGTRLTVV.

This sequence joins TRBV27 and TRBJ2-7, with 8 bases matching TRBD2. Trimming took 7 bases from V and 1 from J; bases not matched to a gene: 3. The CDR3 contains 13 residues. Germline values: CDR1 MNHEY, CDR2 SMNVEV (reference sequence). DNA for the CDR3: TGTGCCAGCATTAGCGGGACTTCCTACGAGCAGTACTTC. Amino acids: CASISGTSYEQYF.

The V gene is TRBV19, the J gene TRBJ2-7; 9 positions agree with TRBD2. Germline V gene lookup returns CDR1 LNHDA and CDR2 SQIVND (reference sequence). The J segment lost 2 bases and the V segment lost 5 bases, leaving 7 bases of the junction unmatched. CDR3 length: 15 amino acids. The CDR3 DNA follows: TGTGCCAGTAGTTTCGGGCTAGCGGGGCCCTACGAGCAGTACTTC. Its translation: CASSFGLAGPYEQYF.